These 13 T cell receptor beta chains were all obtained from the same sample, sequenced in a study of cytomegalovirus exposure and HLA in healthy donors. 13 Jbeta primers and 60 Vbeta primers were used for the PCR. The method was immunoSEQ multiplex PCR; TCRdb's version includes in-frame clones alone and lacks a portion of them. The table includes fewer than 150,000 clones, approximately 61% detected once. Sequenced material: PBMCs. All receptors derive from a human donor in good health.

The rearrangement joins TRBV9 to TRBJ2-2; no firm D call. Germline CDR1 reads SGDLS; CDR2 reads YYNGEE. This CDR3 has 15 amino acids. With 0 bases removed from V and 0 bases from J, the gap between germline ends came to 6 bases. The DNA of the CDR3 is TGTGCCAGCAGCGTAGCGCGGACGAACACCGGGGAGCTGTTTTTT. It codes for CASSVARTNTGELFF.

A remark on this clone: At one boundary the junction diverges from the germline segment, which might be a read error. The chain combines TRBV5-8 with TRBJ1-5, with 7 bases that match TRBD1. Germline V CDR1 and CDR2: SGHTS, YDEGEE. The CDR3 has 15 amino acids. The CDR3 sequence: CAGRDARGFNQPQHF. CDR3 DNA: TGTGCCGGCAGGGACGCCAGGGGGTTCAATCAGCCCCAGCATTTT.

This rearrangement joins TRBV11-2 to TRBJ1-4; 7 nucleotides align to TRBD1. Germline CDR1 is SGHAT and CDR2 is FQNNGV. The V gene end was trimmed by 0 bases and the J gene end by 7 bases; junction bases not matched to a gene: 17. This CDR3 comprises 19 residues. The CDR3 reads CASSLDRFPRQGASEKLFF. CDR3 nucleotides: TGTGCCAGCAGCTTAGATCGGTTCCCCCGACAGGGAGCGAGTGAAAAACTGTTTTTT.

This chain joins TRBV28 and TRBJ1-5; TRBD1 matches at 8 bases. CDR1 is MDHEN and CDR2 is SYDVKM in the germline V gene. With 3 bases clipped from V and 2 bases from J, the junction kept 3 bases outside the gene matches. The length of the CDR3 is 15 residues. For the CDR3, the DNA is TGTGCCAGCAGTTTTAGGGGACAGGGCAATCAGCCCCAGCATTTT. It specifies CASSFRGQGNQPQHF.

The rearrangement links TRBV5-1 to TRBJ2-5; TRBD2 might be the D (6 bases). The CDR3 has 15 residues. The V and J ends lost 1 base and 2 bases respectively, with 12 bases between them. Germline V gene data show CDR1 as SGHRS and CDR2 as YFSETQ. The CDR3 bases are TGCGCCAGCAGCTTGTGGGGGAGCGGGCAAGAGACCCAGTACTTC. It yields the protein CASSLWGSGQETQYF.

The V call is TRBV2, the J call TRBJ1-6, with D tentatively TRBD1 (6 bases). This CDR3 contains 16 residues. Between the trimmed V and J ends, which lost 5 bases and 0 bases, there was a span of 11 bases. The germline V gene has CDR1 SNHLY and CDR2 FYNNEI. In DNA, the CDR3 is TGTGCCAGCAGTCTTGACAGGAGCTCCTATAATTCACCCCTCCACTTT. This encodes CASSLDRSSYNSPLHF.

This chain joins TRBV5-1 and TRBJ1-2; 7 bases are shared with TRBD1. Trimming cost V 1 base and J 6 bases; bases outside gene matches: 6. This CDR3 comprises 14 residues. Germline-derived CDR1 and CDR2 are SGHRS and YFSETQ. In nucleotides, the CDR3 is TGCGCCAGCAGCTTGTTGGACAGGCTGGATGGCTACACCTTC. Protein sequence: CASSLLDRLDGYTF.

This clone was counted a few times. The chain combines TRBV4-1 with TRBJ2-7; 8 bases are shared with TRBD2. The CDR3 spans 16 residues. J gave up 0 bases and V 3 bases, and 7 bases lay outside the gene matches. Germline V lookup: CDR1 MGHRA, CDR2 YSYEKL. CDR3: CASSHDIAGSSYEQYF. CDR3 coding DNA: TGCGCCAGCAGCCATGACATAGCGGGAAGCTCCTACGAGCAGTACTTC.

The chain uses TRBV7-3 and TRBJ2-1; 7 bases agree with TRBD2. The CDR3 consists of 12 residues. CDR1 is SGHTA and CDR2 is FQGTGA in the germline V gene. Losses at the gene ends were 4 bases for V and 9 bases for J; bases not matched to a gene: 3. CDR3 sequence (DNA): TGTGCCAGCAGCTATACGGGGGGTGAGCAGTTCTTC. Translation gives CASSYTGGEQFF.

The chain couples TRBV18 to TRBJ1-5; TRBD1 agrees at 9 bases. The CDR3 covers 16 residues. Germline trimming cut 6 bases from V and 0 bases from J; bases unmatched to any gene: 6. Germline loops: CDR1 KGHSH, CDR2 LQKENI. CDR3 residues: CASSPGTGNSNQPQHF. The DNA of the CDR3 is TGTGCCAGCTCCCCAGGGACAGGGAATAGCAATCAGCCCCAGCATTTT.

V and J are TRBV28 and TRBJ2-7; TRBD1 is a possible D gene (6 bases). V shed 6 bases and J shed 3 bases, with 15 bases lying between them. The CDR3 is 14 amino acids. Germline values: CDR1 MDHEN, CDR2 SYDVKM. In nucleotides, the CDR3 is TGTGCCAGCAGCTACCGGGACACCCACTACGAGCAGTACTTC. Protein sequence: CASSYRDTHYEQYF.

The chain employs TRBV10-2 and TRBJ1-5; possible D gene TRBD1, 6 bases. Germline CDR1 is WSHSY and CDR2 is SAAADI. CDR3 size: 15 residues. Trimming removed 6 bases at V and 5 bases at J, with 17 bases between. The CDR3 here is CASRETGSRHQPQHF. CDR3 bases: TGCGCCAGCAGGGAAACAGGGTCCCGACATCAGCCCCAGCATTTT.

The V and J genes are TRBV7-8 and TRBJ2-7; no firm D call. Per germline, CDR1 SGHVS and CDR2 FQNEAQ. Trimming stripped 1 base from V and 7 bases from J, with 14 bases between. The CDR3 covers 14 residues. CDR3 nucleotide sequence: TGTGCCAGCAGCTTAGGTAGCACCGTGGTGGAGCAGTACTTC. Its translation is CASSLGSTVVEQYF.